The present TCR beta chain was sequenced within a study of T-cell reconstitution after alpha-beta-depleted transplantation in children. Study conclusions and caveats: It was surviving recipient T cells and thymic progenitors that gave some patients high TCRbeta diversity at day 60. Among T cells one year after transplant, newly produced cells accounted for most counts and diversity.

For this clonotype: Its matching antigen is unknown.

Unique molecular identifiers featured in how the TCRbeta library was prepared. TCRdb called the PCR reads again in MiXCR, with one record for every CDR3 protein. The sample has hundreds of thousands of distinct CDR3 sequences, 10% to 15% seen once. Trimming stripped 5 bases from V and 5 bases from J, with 18 bases between. The V gene's germline CDR1 is SGHDN and CDR2 FVKESK. CDR3 length: 16 residues. This receptor was taken from a male patient under 18 who had a stem cell transplant for acute myeloid leukemia, so the T cells may come from the graft donor. The genes are TRBV14 and TRBJ2-2, with D perhaps TRBD1 (6 bases). Sequenced material: PBMCs, mostly from graft donor cells, taken 360 days after TCRalphabeta/CD19-depleted stem cell transplant. CDR3 DNA: TGTGCCAGCAGCGGAAACGGGACACAGTGGACCGGGGAGCTGTTTTTT. Protein product: CASSGNGTQWTGELFF.